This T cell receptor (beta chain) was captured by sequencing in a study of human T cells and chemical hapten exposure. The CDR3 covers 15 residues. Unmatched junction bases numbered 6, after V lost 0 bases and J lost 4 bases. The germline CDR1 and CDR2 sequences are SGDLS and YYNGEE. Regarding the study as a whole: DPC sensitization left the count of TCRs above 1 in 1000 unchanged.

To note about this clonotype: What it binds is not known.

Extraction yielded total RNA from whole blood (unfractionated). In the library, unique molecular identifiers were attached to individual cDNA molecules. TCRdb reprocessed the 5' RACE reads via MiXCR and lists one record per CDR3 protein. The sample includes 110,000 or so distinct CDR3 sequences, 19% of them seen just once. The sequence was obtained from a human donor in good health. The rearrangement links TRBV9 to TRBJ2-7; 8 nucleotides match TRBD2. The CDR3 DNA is TGTGCCAGCAGCGTAGATCTCGGGAGGGGGTACGAGCAGTACTTC. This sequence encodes CASSVDLGRGYEQYF. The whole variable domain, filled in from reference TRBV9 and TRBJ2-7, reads DSGVTQTPKHLITATGQRVTLRCSPRSGDLSVYWYQQSLDQGLQFLIQYYNGEERAKGNILERFSAQQFPDLHSELNLSSLELGDSALYFCASSVDLGRGYEQYFGPGTRLTVT.